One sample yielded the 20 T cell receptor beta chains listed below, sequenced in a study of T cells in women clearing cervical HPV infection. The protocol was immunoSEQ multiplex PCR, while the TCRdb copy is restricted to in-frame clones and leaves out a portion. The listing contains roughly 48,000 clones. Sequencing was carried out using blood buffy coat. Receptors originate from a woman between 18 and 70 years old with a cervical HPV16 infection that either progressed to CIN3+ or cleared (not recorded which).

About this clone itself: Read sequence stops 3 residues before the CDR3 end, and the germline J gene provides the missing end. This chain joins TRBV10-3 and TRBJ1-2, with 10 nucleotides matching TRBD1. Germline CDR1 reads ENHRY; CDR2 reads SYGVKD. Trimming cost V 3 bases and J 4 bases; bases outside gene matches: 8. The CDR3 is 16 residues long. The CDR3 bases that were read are TGTGCCATCAGTGATAAGAGGACAGGGGGTACCTATGGC. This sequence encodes CAISDKRTGGTYG. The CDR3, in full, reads CAISDKRTGGTYGYTF.

The CDR3: CASKASGNHYEQYF. The sequenced part of the CDR3 DNA is TGTGCCAGCAAAGCTAGCGGGAATCACTACGAG. This chain links TRBV12-3 or TRBV12-4 with TRBJ2-7, with 9 bases that match TRBD2. The read ends 3 residues shy of where the CDR3 ends; the end is completed using the germline J gene. This CDR3 region has 14 residues. V was clipped by 7 bases and J by 3 bases; unmatched bases: 7.

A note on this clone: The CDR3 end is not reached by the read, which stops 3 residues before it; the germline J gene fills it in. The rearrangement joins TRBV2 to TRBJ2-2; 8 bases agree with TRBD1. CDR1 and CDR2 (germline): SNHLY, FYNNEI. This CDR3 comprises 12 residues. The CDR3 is CASSGQGLELFF. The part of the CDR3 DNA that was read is TGTGCCAGCAGCGGACAGGGTCTAGAG.

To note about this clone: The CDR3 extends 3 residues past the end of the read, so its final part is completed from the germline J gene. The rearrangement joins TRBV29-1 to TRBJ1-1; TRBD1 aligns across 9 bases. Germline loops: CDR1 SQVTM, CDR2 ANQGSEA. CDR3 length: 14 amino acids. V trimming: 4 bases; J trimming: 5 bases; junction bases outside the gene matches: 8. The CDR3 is CSVAEDRGRTEAFF. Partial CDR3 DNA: TGCAGCGTTGCCGAAGACAGGGGGAGGACTGAA.

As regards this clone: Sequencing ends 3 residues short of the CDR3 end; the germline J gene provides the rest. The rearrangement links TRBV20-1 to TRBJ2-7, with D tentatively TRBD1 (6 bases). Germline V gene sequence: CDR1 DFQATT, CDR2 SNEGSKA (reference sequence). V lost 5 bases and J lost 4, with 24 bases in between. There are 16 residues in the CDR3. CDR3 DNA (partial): TGCAGTGCTTCAACCCCGGACAGATTAGCCACGTACGAG. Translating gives CSASTPDRLATYE. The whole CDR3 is CSASTPDRLATYEQYF.

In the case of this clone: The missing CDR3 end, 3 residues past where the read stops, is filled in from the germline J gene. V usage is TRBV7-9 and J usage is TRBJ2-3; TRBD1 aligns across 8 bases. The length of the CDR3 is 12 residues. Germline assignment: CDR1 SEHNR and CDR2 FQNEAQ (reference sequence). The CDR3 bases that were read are TGTGCCAGCAGCTTACAGGGGGCAGCG. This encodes CASSLQGAA. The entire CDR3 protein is CASSLQGAAQYF.

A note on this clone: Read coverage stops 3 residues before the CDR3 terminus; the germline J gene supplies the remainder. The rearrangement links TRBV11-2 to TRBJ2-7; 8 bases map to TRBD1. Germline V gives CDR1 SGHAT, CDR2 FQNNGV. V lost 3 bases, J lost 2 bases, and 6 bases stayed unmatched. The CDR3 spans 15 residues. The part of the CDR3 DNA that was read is TGTGCCAGCAGCTTGGACAGGGTTGGCACCTACGAG. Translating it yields CASSLDRVGTYE. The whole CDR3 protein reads CASSLDRVGTYEQYF.

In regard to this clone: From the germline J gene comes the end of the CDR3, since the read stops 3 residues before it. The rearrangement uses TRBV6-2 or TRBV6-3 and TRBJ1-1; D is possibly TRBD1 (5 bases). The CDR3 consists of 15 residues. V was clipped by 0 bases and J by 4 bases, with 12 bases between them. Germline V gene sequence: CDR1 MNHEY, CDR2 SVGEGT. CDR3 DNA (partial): TGTGCCAGCAGTTACTCCCCAGGGTCGGGCACTGAA. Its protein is CASSYSPGSGTE. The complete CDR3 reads CASSYSPGSGTEAFF.

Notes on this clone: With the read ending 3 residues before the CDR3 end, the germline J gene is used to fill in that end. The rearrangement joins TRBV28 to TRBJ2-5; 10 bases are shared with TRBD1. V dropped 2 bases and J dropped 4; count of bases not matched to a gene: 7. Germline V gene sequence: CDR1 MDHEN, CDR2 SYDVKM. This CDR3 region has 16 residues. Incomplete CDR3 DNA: TGTGCCAGCAGTTTACCCGGGACAGGGGTGCTAGAGACC. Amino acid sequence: CASSLPGTGVLET. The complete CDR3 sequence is CASSLPGTGVLETQYF.

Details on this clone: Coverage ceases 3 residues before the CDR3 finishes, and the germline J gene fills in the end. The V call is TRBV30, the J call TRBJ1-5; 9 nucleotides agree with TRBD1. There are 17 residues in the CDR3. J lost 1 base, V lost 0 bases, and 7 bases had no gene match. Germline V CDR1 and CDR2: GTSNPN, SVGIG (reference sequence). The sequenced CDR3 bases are TGTGCCTGGAGTGTCCCGGGACAGGGCGTCAGCAATCAGCCC. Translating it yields CAWSVPGQGVSNQP. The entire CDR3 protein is CAWSVPGQGVSNQPQHF.

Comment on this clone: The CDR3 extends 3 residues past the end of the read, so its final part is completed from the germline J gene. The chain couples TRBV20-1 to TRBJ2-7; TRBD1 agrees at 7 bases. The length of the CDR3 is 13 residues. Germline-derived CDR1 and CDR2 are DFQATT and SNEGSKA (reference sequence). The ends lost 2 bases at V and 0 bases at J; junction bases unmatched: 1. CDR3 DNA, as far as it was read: TGCAGTGCTAGAAGGGACAGCTCCTACGAG. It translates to CSARRDSSYE. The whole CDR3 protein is CSARRDSSYEQYF.

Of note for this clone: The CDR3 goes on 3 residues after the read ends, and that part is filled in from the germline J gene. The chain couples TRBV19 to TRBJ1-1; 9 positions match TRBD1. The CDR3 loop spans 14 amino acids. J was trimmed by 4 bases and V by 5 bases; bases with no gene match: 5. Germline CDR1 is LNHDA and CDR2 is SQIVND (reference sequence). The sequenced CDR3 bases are TGTGCCAGTAGTCTGGACAGGGGAGGCACTGAA. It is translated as CASSLDRGGTE. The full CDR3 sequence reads CASSLDRGGTEAFF.

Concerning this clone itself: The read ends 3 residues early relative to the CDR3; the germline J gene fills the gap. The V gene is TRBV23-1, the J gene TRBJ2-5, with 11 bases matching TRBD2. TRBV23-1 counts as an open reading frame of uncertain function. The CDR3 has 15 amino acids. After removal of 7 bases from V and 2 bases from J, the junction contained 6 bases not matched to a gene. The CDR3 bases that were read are TGCGCCAGCACTCTAGGGACTAGCGGACAAGAGACC. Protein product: CASTLGTSGQET. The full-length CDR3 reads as CASTLGTSGQETQYF.

The CDR3 bases that were read are TGTGCCAGCTCACCTTCCCCCGGGAGCGGTTACAATGAG. Amino acid sequence: CASSPSPGSGYNE. The whole CDR3 sequence reads CASSPSPGSGYNEQFF. The J gene is TRBJ2-1, the V gene TRBV18; a weak D match, TRBD2 (6 bases). Read data end 3 residues before the CDR3 end; the end is taken from the germline J gene. The CDR3 consists of 16 residues. CDR1 and CDR2 from the germline V gene are KGHSH and LQKENI. The V end was cut by 3 bases, the J end by 4 bases, with 16 bases between.

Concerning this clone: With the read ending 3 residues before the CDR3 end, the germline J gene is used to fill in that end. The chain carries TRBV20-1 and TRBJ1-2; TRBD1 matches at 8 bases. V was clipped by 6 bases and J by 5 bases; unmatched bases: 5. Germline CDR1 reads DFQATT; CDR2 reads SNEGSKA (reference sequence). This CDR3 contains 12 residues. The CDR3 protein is CSATGTGYGYTF. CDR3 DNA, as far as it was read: TGCAGTGCAACCGGGACAGGTTATGGC.

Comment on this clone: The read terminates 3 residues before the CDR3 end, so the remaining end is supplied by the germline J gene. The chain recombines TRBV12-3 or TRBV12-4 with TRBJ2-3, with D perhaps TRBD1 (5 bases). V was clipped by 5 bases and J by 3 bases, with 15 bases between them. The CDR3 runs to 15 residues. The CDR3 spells CASSPPSQETDTQYF. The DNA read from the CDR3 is TGTGCCAGCAGTCCCCCGTCACAGGAAACAGATACG.

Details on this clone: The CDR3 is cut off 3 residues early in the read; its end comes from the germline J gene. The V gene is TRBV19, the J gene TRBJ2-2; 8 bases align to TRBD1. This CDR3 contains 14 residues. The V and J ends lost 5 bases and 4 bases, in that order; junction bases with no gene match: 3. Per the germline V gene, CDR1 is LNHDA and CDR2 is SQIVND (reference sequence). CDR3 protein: CASSQDRATGELFF. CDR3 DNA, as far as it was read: TGTGCCAGTAGTCAGGACAGGGCCACCGGGGAG.

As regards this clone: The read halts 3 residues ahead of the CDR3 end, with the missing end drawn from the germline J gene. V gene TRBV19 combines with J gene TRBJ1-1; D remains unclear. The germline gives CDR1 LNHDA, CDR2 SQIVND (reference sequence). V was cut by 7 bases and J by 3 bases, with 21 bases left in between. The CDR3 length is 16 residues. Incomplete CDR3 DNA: TGTGCCAGTACCATTATGTCGAGGTTCGGGGACACTGAA. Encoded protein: CASTIMSRFGDTE. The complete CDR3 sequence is CASTIMSRFGDTEAFF.

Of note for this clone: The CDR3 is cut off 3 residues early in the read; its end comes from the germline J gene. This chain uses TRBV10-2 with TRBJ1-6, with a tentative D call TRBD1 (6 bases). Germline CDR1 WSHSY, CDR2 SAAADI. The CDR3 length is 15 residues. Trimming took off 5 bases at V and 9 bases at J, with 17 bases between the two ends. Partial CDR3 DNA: TGCGCCAGCAGTTTGCGACAGGCCTTCGGTTCACCC. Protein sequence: CASSLRQAFGSP. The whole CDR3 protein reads CASSLRQAFGSPLHF.

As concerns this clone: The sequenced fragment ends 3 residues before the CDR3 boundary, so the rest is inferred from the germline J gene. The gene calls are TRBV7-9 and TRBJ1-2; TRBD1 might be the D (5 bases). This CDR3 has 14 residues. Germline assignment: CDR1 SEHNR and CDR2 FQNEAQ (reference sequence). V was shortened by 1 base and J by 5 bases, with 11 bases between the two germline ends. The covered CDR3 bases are TGTGCCAGCAGCTTAGACGACAGTCTATATGGC. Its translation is CASSLDDSLYG. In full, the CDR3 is CASSLDDSLYGYTF.